This TCR beta chain was captured in a study of blood T cells in healthy people across ages. Findings and limits, study-wide: A strong correlation between TCR beta diversity and naive T cell percentage was seen.

Trimming took off 4 bases at V and 8 bases at J, with 9 bases between the two ends. CDR3 length: 12 residues. CDR1 SNHLY and CDR2 FYNNEI come from the germline V gene. This clonotype has a single count. Antigen unknown. A sample-barcoded 5' primer and a J-beta primer mix were used in a second PCR of roughly 6 to 11 cycles. TCRdb redid the calling of the 5' RACE reads with MiXCR, one entry per CDR3 protein. The table lists hundreds of thousands of distinct CDR3 sequences, roughly 26% of them singletons. No fewer than 6 million PBMCs went into each sample. These data were likewise used in another study, on T cells of mothers and their children.

Material for sequencing was blood. This sequence joins TRBV2 and TRBJ1-3, with D unclear. This sequence was found in a boy aged 5-17 years in good health. The CDR3 DNA reads TGTGCCAGCAGTGTCCGGGCAGACACCATATATTTT. Its translation is CASSVRADTIYF. The whole variable domain, filled in from reference TRBV2 and TRBJ1-3, reads EPEVTQTPSHQVTQMGQEVILRCVPISNHLYFYWYRQILGQKVEFLVSFYNNEISEKSEIFDDQFSVERPDGSNFTLKIRSTKLEDSAMYFCASSVRADTIYFGEGSWLTVV.